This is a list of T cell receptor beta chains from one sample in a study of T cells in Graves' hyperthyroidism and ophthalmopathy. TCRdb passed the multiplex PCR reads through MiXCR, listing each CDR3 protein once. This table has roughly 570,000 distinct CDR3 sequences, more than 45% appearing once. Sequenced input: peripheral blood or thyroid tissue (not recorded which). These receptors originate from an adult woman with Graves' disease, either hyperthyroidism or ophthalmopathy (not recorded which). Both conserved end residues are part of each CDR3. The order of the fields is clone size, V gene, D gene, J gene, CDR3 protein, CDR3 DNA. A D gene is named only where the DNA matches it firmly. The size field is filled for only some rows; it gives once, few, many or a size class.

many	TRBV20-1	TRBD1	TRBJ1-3	CSASRTGSGNTIYF	TGCAGTGCTAGCAGGACAGGGTCTGGAAACACCATATATTTT
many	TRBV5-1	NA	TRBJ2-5	CASKNPIQETQYF	TGCGCCAGCAAGAACCCTATTCAAGAGACCCAGTACTTC
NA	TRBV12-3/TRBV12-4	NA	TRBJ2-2	CASSFRRGDTGELFF	TGTGCCAGCAGTTTTCGGCGGGGCGACACCGGGGAGCTGTTTTTT
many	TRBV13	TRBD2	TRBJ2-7	CASSLLAGGLAYEQYF	TGTGCCAGCAGCTTACTAGCGGGAGGGCTCGCGTACGAGCAGTACTTC
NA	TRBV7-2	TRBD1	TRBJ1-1	CASRIGTGGTEAFF	TGTGCCAGCAGGATCGGGACAGGGGGCACTGAAGCTTTCTTT
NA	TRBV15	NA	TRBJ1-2	CATSRDLRNTF	TGTGCCACCAGCAGAGATTTAAGAAACACCTTC
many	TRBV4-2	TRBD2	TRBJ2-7	CASSQLTSGRYEQYF	TGTGCCAGCAGCCAACTGACTAGCGGGAGGTACGAGCAGTACTTC
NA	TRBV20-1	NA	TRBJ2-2	CSARGVEGTGELFF	TGCAGTGCTAGAGGCGTTGAGGGGACCGGGGAGCTGTTTTTT
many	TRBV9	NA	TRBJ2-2	CASSVAWAGRAGELFF	TGTGCCAGCAGCGTAGCTTGGGCGGGGAGAGCCGGGGAGCTGTTTTTT
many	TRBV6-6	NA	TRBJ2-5	CASSYREVETQYF	TGTGCCAGCAGTTACAGGGAGGTGGAGACCCAGTACTTC
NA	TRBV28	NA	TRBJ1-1	CASSLTGTTFF	TGTGCCAGCAGTTTAACCGGGACAACTTTCTTT